Below, one TCR beta chain is given with its context. The antigen is undetermined. Trimming shortened V by 0 bases and J by 0 bases, and 5 bases separated the two germline ends. The CDR3 spans 14 residues. CDR1 is MNHEY and CDR2 is SVGAGI in the germline V gene. The table came from immunoSEQ multiplex PCR; TCRdb's copy has only in-frame clones and leaves some out. The table shows roughly 32,000 clones, with roughly 70% occurring only once. This entry belongs to a study of radiotherapy plus CTLA-4 blockade in lung cancer. About the study: About 17% of enrolled patients responded objectively, and approximately 30% had disease control. Study conclusions and caveats: The best prediction of response reportedly came from early blood T cell clone dynamics, with interferon-beta. Clones of tumor-derived TCRs expanded in blood after radiotherapy plus ipilimumab.

Alongside CTLA-4 blockade with ipilimumab, patients with chemo-refractory metastatic non-small-cell lung cancer received focal radiation. The input for sequencing was peripheral blood, taken from a patient treated with radiotherapy plus ipilimumab. The chain joins TRBV6-5 to TRBJ1-1; D remains ambiguous. This TCR was recovered from a human donor with non-small cell lung cancer who had stable disease on radiotherapy plus ipilimumab. The CDR3 nucleotides read TGTGCCAGCAGTTACTCGATCCTGAACACTGAAGCTTTCTTT. It codes for CASSYSILNTEAFF.